A selection of T cell receptor beta chains follows, all from one sample in a study of shared clonotypes between healthy human individuals. Clones were sequenced by immunoSEQ multiplex PCR, and TCRdb holds only the in-frame ones, with some missing. The sample shows 600,000 or so clones, roughly 98% of them seen only once. The sample was naive CD8+ T cells sorted from blood. The receptors here all came from a young man in good health. Each CDR3 is given with its conserved first and last residue. Each record gives: V gene, D gene, clone size, J gene, CDR3 protein, CDR3 DNA. The D gene is left open where the match is weak. Clone sizes are given selectively: once, few, many, or a class where the clone is expanded.

TRBV2	-	-	TRBJ1-3	CASSRSETGSNTIYF	TGTGCCAGCAGTCGTAGCGAGACAGGCAGCAACACCATATATTTT
TRBV6-5	-	-	TRBJ1-1	CASRNQGTNTEAFF	TGTGCCAGCAGAAACCAGGGTACGAACACTGAAGCTTTCTTT
TRBV5-8	TRBD2	-	TRBJ2-7	CASTGTSGTYEQYF	TGTGCCAGCACCGGGACTAGCGGGACCTACGAGCAGTACTTC
TRBV27	-	-	TRBJ1-5	CASSPLPQSGNQPQHF	TGTGCCAGCAGTCCATTACCACAATCGGGCAATCAGCCCCAGCATTTT
TRBV27	-	-	TRBJ2-7	CASSPGVRTYEQYF	TGTGCCAGCAGCCCCGGGGTTAGGACCTACGAGCAGTACTTC
TRBV27	-	-	TRBJ1-5	CASSLGRQGSQPQHF	TGTGCCAGCAGTTTAGGGCGGCAGGGGAGTCAGCCCCAGCATTTT
TRBV11-2	-	-	TRBJ1-2	CASSPSMGTSYTF	TGTGCCAGCAGCCCATCCATGGGGACGTCTTACACCTTC
TRBV2	TRBD2	-	TRBJ2-1	CASSLWGLAENNEQFF	TGTGCCAGCTCTCTTTGGGGACTAGCGGAAAACAATGAGCAGTTCTTC
TRBV7-6	TRBD2	-	TRBJ2-1	CASSFSAGGLANNEQFF	TGTGCCAGCAGCTTTTCCGCCGGAGGACTAGCGAACAATGAGCAGTTCTTC
TRBV5-6	-	-	TRBJ1-1	CASSLVGGNTEAFF	TGTGCCAGCAGCTTGGTGGGAGGGAACACTGAAGCTTTCTTT
TRBV7-7	TRBD2	-	TRBJ2-5	CASSLGLAGEETQYF	TGTGCTAGCAGCTTAGGACTAGCGGGAGAAGAGACCCAGTACTTC
TRBV5-4	-	-	TRBJ2-7	CASSLDGGIRVEQYF	TGTGCCAGCAGCTTGGATGGGGGGATCCGTGTCGAGCAGTACTTC
TRBV2	-	-	TRBJ1-2	CASSGLRRDYGYTF	TGTGCCAGCAGTGGTCTACGAAGGGACTATGGCTACACCTTC
TRBV2	-	-	TRBJ1-4	CASSDKVSPNEKLFF	TGTGCCAGCAGTGATAAAGTGAGTCCCAATGAAAAACTGTTTTTT
TRBV7-9	TRBD2	once	TRBJ2-7	CASSPRTSGRVAYEQYF	TGTGCCAGCAGCCCACGGACTAGCGGGAGAGTGGCCTACGAGCAGTACTTC
TRBV6-5	TRBD1	-	TRBJ1-5	CASGQGVSNQPQHF	TGTGCCAGTGGACAGGGGGTGAGCAATCAGCCCCAGCATTTT
TRBV6-1	-	-	TRBJ1-5	CASSEGWGGGGNQPQHF	TGTGCCAGCAGTGAAGGGTGGGGCGGGGGCGGCAATCAGCCCCAGCATTTT
TRBV5-1	TRBD1	-	TRBJ2-5	CASSPRQGGETQYF	TGCGCCAGCAGCCCTAGACAGGGGGGAGAGACCCAGTACTTC
TRBV27	-	-	TRBJ1-5	CASSFRGYNQPQHF	TGTGCCAGCAGTTTTCGGGGGTACAATCAGCCCCAGCATTTT
TRBV4-3	-	-	TRBJ1-4	CASSQAHTEKLFF	TGCGCCAGCAGTCAAGCCCATACTGAAAAACTGTTTTTT
TRBV6-6	-	-	TRBJ2-7	CASTWTSSYEQYF	TGTGCCAGCACCTGGACAAGCTCCTACGAGCAGTACTTC
TRBV2	-	-	TRBJ1-2	CATGVRDGGGYGYTF	TGTGCCACGGGGGTCCGGGACGGTGGCGGGTATGGCTACACCTTC
TRBV5-1	-	-	TRBJ2-1	CASSLLGPEQFF	TGCGCCAGCAGCTTGTTGGGCCCTGAGCAGTTCTTC
TRBV2	-	-	TRBJ1-4	CANYDARLRGFF	TGTGCCAATTACGATGCCCGCCTCCGAGGGTTTTTT
TRBV29-1	TRBD1	-	TRBJ2-3	CSVETAGGLTDTQYF	TGCAGCGTTGAAACGGCAGGGGGCCTCACAGATACGCAGTATTTT
TRBV9	-	-	TRBJ2-5	CASSVEGLQETQYF	TGTGCCAGCAGCGTAGAGGGACTTCAAGAGACCCAGTACTTC
TRBV4-3	-	-	TRBJ2-3	CASSQGDSTDTQYF	TGCGCCAGCAGCCAAGGAGACTCCACAGATACGCAGTATTTT
TRBV9	TRBD1	-	TRBJ2-7	CASSPGTVSYEQYF	TGTGCCAGCAGCCCAGGGACAGTTTCCTACGAGCAGTACTTC
TRBV15	-	-	TRBJ2-5	CATSSEGAGRYQETQYF	TGTGCCACCAGCAGCGAAGGGGCGGGTAGATACCAAGAGACCCAGTACTTC
TRBV9	TRBD2	-	TRBJ2-3	CASSPTVVAGITDTQYF	TGTGCCAGCAGCCCTACGGTGGTAGCGGGAATAACCGATACGCAGTATTTT
TRBV4-1	-	-	TRBJ2-7	CASSQGTKPYEQYF	TGCGCCAGCAGCCAAGGCACAAAACCCTACGAGCAGTACTTC
TRBV7-3	-	-	TRBJ2-3	CASSLSSGYATDTQYF	TGTGCCAGCAGCTTATCGTCGGGATATGCCACAGATACGCAGTATTTT
TRBV29-1	TRBD1	-	TRBJ2-7	CSVVDREGYEQYF	TGCAGCGTCGTAGACAGGGAAGGCTACGAGCAGTACTTC
TRBV9	TRBD2	-	TRBJ2-5	CASSSEVAGGWETQYF	TGTGCCAGCAGCTCCGAGGTAGCGGGAGGGTGGGAGACCCAGTACTTC
TRBV7-9	-	few	TRBJ1-2	CASSQATGYTF	TGTGCCAGCAGCCAAGCCACTGGCTACACCTTC
TRBV7-6	-	-	TRBJ2-2	CASSYVLVAATGELFF	TGTGCCAGCAGCTACGTCCTGGTAGCGGCCACCGGGGAGCTGTTTTTT
TRBV7-6	-	-	TRBJ2-1	CASSYRTDGYEQFF	TGTGCCAGCAGCTATCGAACCGATGGGTATGAGCAGTTCTTC
TRBV7-6	-	-	TRBJ2-7	CASSLAPLSPYEQYF	TGTGCCAGCAGCTTAGCTCCCCTATCCCCCTACGAGCAGTACTTC
TRBV7-9	-	-	TRBJ2-7	CASSLDGPAGDEQYF	TGTGCCAGCAGCTTAGACGGGCCAGCAGGTGACGAGCAGTACTTC
TRBV28	-	-	TRBJ2-7	CASSFGPGESSYEQYF	TGTGCCAGCAGTTTTGGGCCCGGGGAAAGCTCCTACGAGCAGTACTTC
TRBV13	TRBD1	-	TRBJ2-7	CASTPVGQGGNEQYF	TGTGCCAGCACCCCCGTGGGACAGGGGGGCAACGAGCAGTACTTC
TRBV11-3	-	-	TRBJ2-5	CASSLGGHATQYF	TGTGCCAGCAGCTTAGGGGGCCATGCGACCCAGTACTTC
TRBV14	-	once	TRBJ1-3	CASSQGRTSGNTIYF	TGTGCCAGCAGCCAGGGCAGGACGTCTGGAAACACCATATATTTT
TRBV7-9	-	-	TRBJ1-5	CASSSTATDQPQHF	TGTGCCAGCAGCTCGACAGCTACTGATCAGCCCCAGCATTTT
TRBV7-9	-	-	TRBJ2-1	CASSPSGAGAYNEQFF	TGTGCCAGCAGCCCATCCGGCGCGGGCGCCTACAATGAGCAGTTCTTC
TRBV7-8	TRBD1	-	TRBJ2-2	CASSVYGTANTGELFF	TGTGCCAGCAGCGTATACGGGACAGCGAACACCGGGGAGCTGTTTTTT
TRBV29-1	TRBD2	-	TRBJ2-1	CSVEGLAEHNEQFF	TGCAGCGTTGAGGGACTAGCAGAACACAATGAGCAGTTCTTC
TRBV30	TRBD2	once	TRBJ2-1	CAWSRETSGGYNEQFF	TGTGCCTGGAGCCGAGAAACTAGCGGGGGTTACAATGAGCAGTTCTTC
TRBV29-1	TRBD2	-	TRBJ2-1	CSVEEDGTSSYNEQFF	TGCAGCGTTGAAGAGGATGGGACTAGCTCCTACAATGAGCAGTTCTTC
TRBV13	TRBD2	-	TRBJ2-1	CASSFMRGSYNEQFF	TGTGCCAGCAGCTTCATGCGCGGGAGCTACAATGAGCAGTTCTTC
TRBV6-1	-	-	TRBJ2-7	CASSEAAGISAYEQYF	TGTGCCAGCAGTGAAGCTGCGGGGATTTCGGCCTACGAGCAGTACTTC
TRBV5-1	TRBD2	-	TRBJ2-1	CASSLGAAGGYLEEEFF	TGCGCCAGCAGCTTGGGGGCGGCGGGAGGTTACCTAGAAGAGGAGTTCTTC
TRBV5-5	-	once	TRBJ1-4	CASSLVTGISTNEKLFF	TGTGCCAGCAGCTTGGTAACAGGGATATCAACTAATGAAAAACTGTTTTTT
TRBV11-2	TRBD2	-	TRBJ2-1	CASSPRGLAGYNEQFF	TGTGCCAGCAGCCCGAGAGGACTAGCGGGTTACAATGAGCAGTTCTTC
TRBV4-1	-	once	TRBJ2-7	CASSQDRRHYEQYF	TGCGCCAGCAGCCAAGATCGGCGGCATTACGAGCAGTACTTC
TRBV7-2	-	-	TRBJ1-4	CASSLSSAGTNEKLFF	TGTGCCAGCAGCTTATCGTCCGCCGGAACTAATGAAAAACTGTTTTTT
TRBV9	-	once	TRBJ2-3	CASSGELAAQYF	TGTGCCAGCAGCGGGGAACTTGCCGCGCAGTATTTT
TRBV11-2	TRBD2	once	TRBJ2-1	CASSLVPRLAGVSYEQFF	TGTGCCAGCAGCTTAGTCCCTAGGCTAGCGGGGGTCTCGTATGAGCAGTTCTTC
TRBV28	TRBD1	-	TRBJ1-1	CASSTLLLMDRANTEAFF	TGTGCCAGCAGTACGCTTCTCCTCATGGACAGGGCGAACACTGAAGCTTTCTTT
TRBV7-6	TRBD2	once	TRBJ2-3	CASSSLAEITDTQYF	TGTGCCAGCAGCTCGCTAGCGGAGATCACAGATACGCAGTATTTT